These T cell receptor beta chains were read from a single sample in a study of blood T cell repertoires in COVID-19. The repertoire was sequenced with immunoSEQ multiplex PCR; TCRdb's copy has only in-frame clones and lacks some. The sample lists around 150,000 clones, more than 90% occurring once. Sequencing used peripheral blood. Receptors originate from a man aged 60 to 75 with active or convalescent COVID-19. The CDR3 runs from the conserved cysteine through the conserved F or W.

j_gene,v_gene,CDR3aa
TRBJ1-1,TRBV7-9,CASRKDRSHEAFF
TRBJ1-4,TRBV7-6,CASSLQGQSFEKLFF
TRBJ1-1,TRBV2,CASSAGQGAGTEAFF
TRBJ2-3,TRBV5-1,CASSSKPLAGGTDTQYF
TRBJ1-2,TRBV10-3,CAISEGGNYGYTF
TRBJ1-5,TRBV27,CASSLLSRDNQPQHF
TRBJ1-1,TRBV7-2,CASSFSVGQGTEAFF
TRBJ1-2,TRBV7-2,CASSLGPTGGGYGYTF
TRBJ1-2,TRBV7-2,CASSPRTAEGYTF
TRBJ1-5,TRBV5-8,CASRPTGQYSNQPQHF
TRBJ1-4,TRBV4-1,CASSQDFTEKLFF
TRBJ1-5,TRBV27,CASKSRGNQPQHF
TRBJ1-1,TRBV5-1,CASSLAARPNTEAFF
TRBJ1-1,TRBV7-2,CASSLGRDRSTEAFF
TRBJ1-1,TRBV19,CASSMRQGLPTLEAFF
TRBJ1-2,TRBV2,CASNGQGSYGYTF
TRBJ2-7,TRBV11-2,CASSLGGQGGHEQYF
TRBJ1-6,TRBV3-1/TRBV3-2,CASSPDRGSYNSPLHF
TRBJ1-5,TRBV19,CASRTGAGSNQPQHF
TRBJ2-1,TRBV2,CASTHRVDVNEQFF
TRBJ2-3,TRBV5-1,CASSPTAGGPNTQYF
TRBJ2-4,TRBV5-1,CASSLGTGELAKNIQYF
TRBJ2-2,TRBV27,CASSLKRTATNVNTGELFF
TRBJ2-1,TRBV6-6,CASNPLAGGSYNEQFF
TRBJ2-2,TRBV5-4,CASSLTGAGELFF
TRBJ1-5,TRBV5-1,CASSLGTASSGQPQHF
TRBJ1-4,TRBV18,CASSPQKTGTDEKLFF
TRBJ1-1,TRBV5-1,CASSPGTTEAFF
TRBJ2-1,TRBV5-1,CASSLARNYNEQFF
TRBJ1-1,TRBV6-6,CASSYSRAGTEAFF
TRBJ1-1,TRBV12-5,CASGLHTEAFF
TRBJ2-3,TRBV7-9,CASSLVGQGTDTQYF
TRBJ2-4,TRBV27,CASSLSSGRTKNIQYF
TRBJ1-1,TRBV6-5,CASRRDTLNTEAFF
TRBJ2-5,TRBV19,CASSLDRGRETQYF
TRBJ2-1,TRBV6-2/TRBV6-3,CASSYSVLATSGLYAWDEQFF
TRBJ2-7,TRBV27,CASSLVLAGGTSYEQYF
TRBJ1-1,TRBV9,CASSVARDRVNTEAFF
TRBJ2-1,TRBV10-3,CAIRGDSYNEQFF
TRBJ1-6,TRBV19,CASSIEDNSYNSPLHF
TRBJ2-3,TRBV19,CASSIPGERDTQYF
TRBJ2-3,TRBV10-3,CAIRYSGRMSDTQYF
TRBJ1-4,TRBV5-1,CASSFLPGTGLEKLFF
TRBJ1-4,TRBV10-3,CAIRGTGVADEKLFF
TRBJ1-1,TRBV18,CASSQLVRDRGRNTEAFF
TRBJ1-5,TRBV5-4,CASSLAGTGNQPQHF
TRBJ1-2,TRBV6-5,CASRSGGDGYTF
TRBJ1-5,TRBV5-5,CASSGGDRGLEANQPQHF
TRBJ2-7,TRBV5-6,CASSLYQGANEQYF
TRBJ2-1,TRBV5-1,CASSSTGDYNEQFF
TRBJ1-1,TRBV6-5,CASSYAGTDTRRAFF
TRBJ2-7,TRBV9,CASSPYRDSYEQYF
TRBJ2-4,TRBV10-1,CASQVTGKNIQYF
TRBJ2-5,TRBV10-3,CATRLGPPQETQYF
TRBJ2-7,TRBV11-3,CASSSQGSYEQYF